Listed below are T cell receptor beta chains from one sample, sequenced in a study of blood T cell repertoires in COVID-19. Some clones are missing from TCRdb's copy, which holds only in-frame ones; the method was immunoSEQ multiplex PCR. The top ten hold 9.5% to 13% of the sample, which has about 160,000 clones, around four fifths seen once. The sample comprised peripheral blood. These receptors came from a human donor in a cohort sampled during active COVID-19. The CDR3 runs from the conserved cysteine through the conserved F or W. The order of the fields is D gene, V gene, clone size, J gene, CDR3 DNA, CDR3 protein. D genes are given only for firm matches. Clone size is stated in some rows and not others, as once, few, many or a class when expanded.

>NA|TRBV7-8|NA|TRBJ2-7
TGTGCCAGCAGCTCGGGATCCAGGAGCTCCTACGAGCAGTACTTC
CASSSGSRSSYEQYF
>TRBD1|TRBV9|NA|TRBJ1-4
TGTGCCAGCAGCGTAGCCGGGACAGAACTTGAAAAACTGTTTTTT
CASSVAGTELEKLFF
>TRBD1|TRBV5-4|NA|TRBJ1-2
TGTGCCAGCAGCTTGAGACAGGGAGGCTACACCTTC
CASSLRQGGYTF
>NA|TRBV11-2|once|TRBJ2-2
TGTGCCAGCAGCCGGGTCGGGAGAGGTGTGAACACCGGGGAGCTGTTTTTT
CASSRVGRGVNTGELFF
>NA|TRBV3-1/TRBV3-2|NA|TRBJ1-1
TGTGCCACCCTGTCCCGGGGAGACCAAGCTTTCTTT
CATLSRGDQAFF
>NA|TRBV6-5|once|TRBJ2-7
TGTGCCAGCAGGAAAGTTTCCAACAATGCCTACGAGCAGTACTTC
CASRKVSNNAYEQYF
>NA|TRBV6-1|NA|TRBJ1-5
TGTGCCAGCAGTGAAGCGCTAGGTGGAGGGACTCAGCCCCAGCATTTT
CASSEALGGGTQPQHF
>TRBD2|TRBV5-4|many|TRBJ2-2
TGTGCCAGCAGCCCCGGGGGGGCCAAGAACACCGGGGAGCTGTTTTTT
CASSPGGAKNTGELFF
>TRBD1|TRBV12-3/TRBV12-4|once|TRBJ2-1
TGTGCCAGCAGCCGGGGACAGGGCAATGAGCAGTTCTTC
CASSRGQGNEQFF
>NA|TRBV4-1|NA|TRBJ2-7
TGCGCCAGCAGCCAAGATGAGTCCCCCTACGAGCAGTACTTC
CASSQDESPYEQYF
>TRBD1|TRBV7-9|NA|TRBJ2-5
TGTGCCAGCTCGAGGGACAGCCAAGAGACCCAGTACTTC
CASSRDSQETQYF
>NA|TRBV2|NA|TRBJ1-1
TGTGCCAGCAGCGGAGACGGAAGGACTGAAGCTTTCTTT
CASSGDGRTEAFF
>TRBD2|TRBV19|NA|TRBJ2-3
TGTGCCAGTAGTATTTCTAGCGGCCTCACAGATACGCAGTATTTT
CASSISSGLTDTQYF
>TRBD1|TRBV7-6|NA|TRBJ1-4
TGTGCCAGCAGCTTAGTTGGGACAGGGGTTGAAAAACTGTTTTTT
CASSLVGTGVEKLFF
>NA|TRBV27|NA|TRBJ1-1
TGTGCCAGCAGTTACATACCGAACACTGAAGCTTTCTTT
CASSYIPNTEAFF
>TRBD1|TRBV6-6|NA|TRBJ2-5
TGTGCCAGCAGTGGGGACAGGCAAGAGACCCAGTACTTC
CASSGDRQETQYF
>NA|TRBV5-1|NA|TRBJ2-2
TGCGCCAGCAGCCGGGTTACCGGGGAGCTGTTTTTT
CASSRVTGELFF
>TRBD2|TRBV11-1|NA|TRBJ2-7
TGTGCCAGCAGCGAACCCTTTAGCGGGAGGGGGTACGAGCAGTACTTC
CASSEPFSGRGYEQYF
>NA|TRBV2|few|TRBJ1-3
TGTGCCAGCAGCGGAATGGCGGGGGGTGTTGGAAACACCATATATTTT
CASSGMAGGVGNTIYF
>TRBD2|TRBV11-2|NA|TRBJ2-7
TGTGCCAGCAGCTCCGGGACTAGAGGGGAGCAGTACTTC
CASSSGTRGEQYF
>TRBD2|TRBV28|NA|TRBJ2-5
TGTGCCAGCAGTTTAACCGGGGGGGGCCAAGAGACCCAGTACTTC
CASSLTGGGQETQYF
>NA|TRBV5-1|NA|TRBJ2-5
TGCGCCAGCAGCTTGGTTACAGGGAAAGAGACCCAGTACTTC
CASSLVTGKETQYF
>TRBD2|TRBV19|NA|TRBJ2-2
TGTGCCAGTTTGGCCTGGGAGGGAACCGGGGAGCTGTTTTTT
CASLAWEGTGELFF
>NA|TRBV30|NA|TRBJ1-5
TGTGCCTGGAAGTCGACAGGCTTTAATCAGCCCCAGCATTTT
CAWKSTGFNQPQHF
>NA|TRBV28|few|TRBJ2-1
TGTGCCAGCAGTTTCCTGGACACGACCTACAATGAGCAGTTCTTC
CASSFLDTTYNEQFF
>TRBD1|TRBV7-2|few|TRBJ1-5
TGTGCCAGCAGCTTAGCGACAGGGAAAGGCCAGCCCCAGCATTTT
CASSLATGKGQPQHF
>NA|TRBV20-1|NA|TRBJ1-1
TGCAGTGCTAGGACCCCTGAAAGGGGTTTCTTT
CSARTPERGFF
>TRBD1|TRBV2|NA|TRBJ1-6
TGTGCCAGCAGTGAGGGGGACAGTTATAATTCACCCCTCCACTTT
CASSEGDSYNSPLHF
>TRBD1|TRBV2|NA|TRBJ1-4
TGTGCCAGCACCGAACAGGGGGCAGGTGAAAAACTGTTTTTT
CASTEQGAGEKLFF
>NA|TRBV9|NA|TRBJ2-1
TGTGCCAGCAGCCCTCATAGGGGCTCCTACAATGAGCAGTTCTTC
CASSPHRGSYNEQFF
>NA|TRBV5-4|NA|TRBJ1-4
TGTGCCAGCAGCTTGCAGGGGCAGGAAAAACTGTTTTTT
CASSLQGQEKLFF
>NA|TRBV19|NA|TRBJ1-3
TGTGCCAGTAGGAGGACGGACAGTCCTGGAAACACCATATATTTT
CASRRTDSPGNTIYF
>TRBD2|TRBV5-1|NA|TRBJ2-7
TGCGCCAGCATGGCCGGGACTAGCGGGTACGAGCAGTACTTC
CASMAGTSGYEQYF
>TRBD1|TRBV7-2|many|TRBJ1-3
TGTGCCAGCAGCGAGGGGGCAAGCTCTGGAAACACCATATATTTT
CASSEGASSGNTIYF
>TRBD1|TRBV30|many|TRBJ2-7
TGTGCCTGGGAGGGACAGGGGGTTTACGAGCAGTACTTC
CAWEGQGVYEQYF
>NA|TRBV10-3|NA|TRBJ2-1
TGTGCCATCAGTGAAGGGGCCCCCTACAATGAGCAGTTCTTC
CAISEGAPYNEQFF
>TRBD1|TRBV23-1|few|TRBJ1-5
TGCGCCAGCAGTCAATCGCAGGACAGGGCTAGGCAGCCCCAGCATTTT
CASSQSQDRARQPQHF
>TRBD2|TRBV9|few|TRBJ2-5
TGTGCCAGCAGCGTAGGGACTAGCATCGAGACCCAGTACTTC
CASSVGTSIETQYF
>NA|TRBV3-1/TRBV3-2|few|TRBJ2-5
TGTGCCAGCGGCGACCGGTTGGGAGGAGGGACCCAGTACTTC
CASGDRLGGGTQYF
>NA|TRBV7-9|NA|TRBJ1-6
TGTGCCAGCAGCCCGGTGGGGGGAAGCTCCTATAATTCACCCCTCCACTTT
CASSPVGGSSYNSPLHF
>NA|TRBV18|NA|TRBJ2-7
TGTGCCAGCTCACCACGGGGAGGGGGCTACGAGCAGTACTTC
CASSPRGGGYEQYF
>NA|TRBV6-4|NA|TRBJ2-3
TGTGCCAGCAGCGCGGGGTCTAGCACAGATACGCAGTATTTT
CASSAGSSTDTQYF
>NA|TRBV11-2|NA|TRBJ2-7
TGTGCCAGCAGCCCCCCCGGGATTTCCTCCTACGAGCAGTACTTC
CASSPPGISSYEQYF
>NA|TRBV21-1|NA|TRBJ2-5
TGTGCCAGCAGCAAAGCCCAAAGGACTAGCGGACTAAAAGAGACCCAGTACTTC
CASSKAQRTSGLKETQYF